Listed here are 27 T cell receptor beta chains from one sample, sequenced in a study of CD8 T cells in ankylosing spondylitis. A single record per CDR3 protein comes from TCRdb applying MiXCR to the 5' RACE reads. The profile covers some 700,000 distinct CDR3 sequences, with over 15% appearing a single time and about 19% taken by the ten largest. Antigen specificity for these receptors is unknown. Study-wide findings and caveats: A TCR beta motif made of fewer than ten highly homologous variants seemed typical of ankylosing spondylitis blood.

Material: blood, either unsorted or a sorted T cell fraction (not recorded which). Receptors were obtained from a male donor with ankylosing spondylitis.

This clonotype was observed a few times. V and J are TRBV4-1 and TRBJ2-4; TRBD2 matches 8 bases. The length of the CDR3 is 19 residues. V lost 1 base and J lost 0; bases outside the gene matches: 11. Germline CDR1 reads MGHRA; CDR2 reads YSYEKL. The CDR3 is CASSQVGLAGPVAKNIQYF. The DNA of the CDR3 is TGCGCCAGCAGCCAAGTTGGGCTAGCGGGCCCTGTAGCCAAAAACATTCAGTACTTC.

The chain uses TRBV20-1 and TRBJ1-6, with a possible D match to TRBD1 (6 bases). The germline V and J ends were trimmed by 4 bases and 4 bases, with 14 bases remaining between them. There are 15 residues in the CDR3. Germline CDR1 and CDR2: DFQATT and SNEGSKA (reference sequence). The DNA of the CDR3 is TGCAGTGCTACTAAGGGGGAAGGATATAATTCACCCCTCCACTTT. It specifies CSATKGEGYNSPLHF.

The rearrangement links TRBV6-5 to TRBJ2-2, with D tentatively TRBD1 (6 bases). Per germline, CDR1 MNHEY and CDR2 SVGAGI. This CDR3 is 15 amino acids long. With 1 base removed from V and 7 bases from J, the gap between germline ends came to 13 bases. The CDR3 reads CASSYWGRTGGELFF. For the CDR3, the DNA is TGTGCCAGCAGTTACTGGGGGCGAACCGGCGGGGAGCTGTTTTTT.

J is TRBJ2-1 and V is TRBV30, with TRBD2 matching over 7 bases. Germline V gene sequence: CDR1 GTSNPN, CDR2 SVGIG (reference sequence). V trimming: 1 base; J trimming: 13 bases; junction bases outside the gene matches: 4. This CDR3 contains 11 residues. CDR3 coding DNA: TGTGCCTGGAGTGAGCGGGACGCTCAGTTCTTC. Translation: CAWSERDAQFF.

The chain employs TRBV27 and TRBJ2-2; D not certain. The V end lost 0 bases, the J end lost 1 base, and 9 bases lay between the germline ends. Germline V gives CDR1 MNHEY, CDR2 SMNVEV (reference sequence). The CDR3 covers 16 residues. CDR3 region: CASSLSGLRNTGELFF. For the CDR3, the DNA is TGTGCCAGCAGTTTATCCGGGTTAAGGAACACCGGGGAGCTGTTTTTT.

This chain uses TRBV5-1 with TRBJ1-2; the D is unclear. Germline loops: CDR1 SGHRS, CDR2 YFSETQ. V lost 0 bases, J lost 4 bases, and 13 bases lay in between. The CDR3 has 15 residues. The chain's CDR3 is CASSLGGVPSYGYTF. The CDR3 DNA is TGCGCCAGCAGCTTGGGTGGGGTGCCCAGCTATGGCTACACCTTC.

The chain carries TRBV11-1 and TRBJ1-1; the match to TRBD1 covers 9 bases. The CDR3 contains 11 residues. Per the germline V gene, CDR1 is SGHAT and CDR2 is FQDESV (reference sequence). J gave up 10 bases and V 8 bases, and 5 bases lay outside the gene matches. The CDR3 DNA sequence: TGTGCCAGCGGGACAGGGCGAAGAGCTTTCTTT. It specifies CASGTGRRAFF. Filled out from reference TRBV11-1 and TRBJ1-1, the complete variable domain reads EAEVAQSPRYKITEKSQAVAFWCDPISGHATLYWYRQILGQGPELLVQFQDESVVDDSQLPKDRFSAERLKGVDSTLKIQPAELGDSAMYLCASGTGRRAFFGQGTRLTVV.

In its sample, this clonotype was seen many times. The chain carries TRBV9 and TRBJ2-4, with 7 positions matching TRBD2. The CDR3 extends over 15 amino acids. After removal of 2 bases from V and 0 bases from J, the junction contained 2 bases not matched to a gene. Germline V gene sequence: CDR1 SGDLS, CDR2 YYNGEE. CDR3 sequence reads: CASSVASGAKNIQYF. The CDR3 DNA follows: TGTGCCAGCAGCGTTGCTAGCGGAGCCAAAAACATTCAGTACTTC. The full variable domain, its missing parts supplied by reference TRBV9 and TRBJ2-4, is DSGVTQTPKHLITATGQRVTLRCSPRSGDLSVYWYQQSLDQGLQFLIQYYNGEERAKGNILERFSAQQFPDLHSELNLSSLELGDSALYFCASSVASGAKNIQYFGAGTRLSVL.

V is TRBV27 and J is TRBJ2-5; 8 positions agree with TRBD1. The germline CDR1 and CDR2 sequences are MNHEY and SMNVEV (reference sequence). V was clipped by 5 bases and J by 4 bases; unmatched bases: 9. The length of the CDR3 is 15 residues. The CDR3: CASSIGQGWGETQYF. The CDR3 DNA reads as TGTGCCAGCAGTATCGGACAGGGATGGGGAGAGACCCAGTACTTC.

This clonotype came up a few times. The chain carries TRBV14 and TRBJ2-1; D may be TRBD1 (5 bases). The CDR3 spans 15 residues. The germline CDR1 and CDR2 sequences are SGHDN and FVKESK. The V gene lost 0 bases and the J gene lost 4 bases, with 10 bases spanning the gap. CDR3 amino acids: CASSQDPDRYNEQFF. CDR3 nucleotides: TGTGCCAGCAGCCAAGACCCCGACAGATACAATGAGCAGTTCTTC. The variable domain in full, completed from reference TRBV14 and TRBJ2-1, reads EAGVTQFPSHSVIEKGQTVTLRCDPISGHDNLYWYRRVMGKEIKFLLHFVKESKQDESGMPNNRFLAERTGGTYSTLKVQPAELEDSGVYFCASSQDPDRYNEQFFGPGTRLTVL.

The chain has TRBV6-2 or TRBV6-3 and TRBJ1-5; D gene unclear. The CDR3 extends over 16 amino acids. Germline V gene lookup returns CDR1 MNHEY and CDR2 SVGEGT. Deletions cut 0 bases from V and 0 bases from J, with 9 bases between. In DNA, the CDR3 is TGTGCCAGCAGTTACTCGACATTATATAGCAATCAGCCCCAGCATTTT. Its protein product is CASSYSTLYSNQPQHF.

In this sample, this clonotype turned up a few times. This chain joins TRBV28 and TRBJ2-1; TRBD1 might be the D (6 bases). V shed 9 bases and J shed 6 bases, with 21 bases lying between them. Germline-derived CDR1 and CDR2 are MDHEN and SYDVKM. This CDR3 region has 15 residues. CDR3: CASLNPGALGNEQFF. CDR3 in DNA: TGTGCCAGTTTGAACCCAGGGGCCCTCGGCAATGAGCAGTTCTTC.

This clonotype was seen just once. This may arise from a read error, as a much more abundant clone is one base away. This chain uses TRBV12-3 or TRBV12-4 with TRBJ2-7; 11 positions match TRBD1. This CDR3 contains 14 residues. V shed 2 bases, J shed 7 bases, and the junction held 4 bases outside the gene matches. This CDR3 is CASSLCGTGGEQYF. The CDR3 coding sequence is TGTGCCAGCAGTTTATGCGGGACAGGGGGTGAGCAGTACTTC.

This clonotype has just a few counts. This CDR3 reads CASSFAPTDGRKGAFF. CDR3 in DNA: TGTGCCAGCAGCTTCGCTCCTACAGATGGGAGGAAGGGGGCTTTCTTT. The genes are TRBV7-2 and TRBJ1-1; tentative D call: TRBD1 (5 bases). CDR1 is SGHTA, CDR2 FQGNSA, per germline. Trimming took 3 bases from V and 11 from J, leaving 25 bases between them. The CDR3 is 16 residues long.

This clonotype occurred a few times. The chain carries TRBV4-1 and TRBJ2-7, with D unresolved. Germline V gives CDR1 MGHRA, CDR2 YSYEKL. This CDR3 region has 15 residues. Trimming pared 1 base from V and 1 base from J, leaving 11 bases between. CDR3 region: CASSQATLPSYEQYF. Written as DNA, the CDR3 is TGCGCCAGCAGCCAAGCCACCCTCCCTTCCTACGAGCAGTACTTC.

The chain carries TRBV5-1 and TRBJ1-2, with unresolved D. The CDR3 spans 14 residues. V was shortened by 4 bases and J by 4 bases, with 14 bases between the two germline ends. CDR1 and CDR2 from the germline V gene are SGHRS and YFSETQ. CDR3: CASSHEGSGYGYTF. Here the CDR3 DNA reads TGCGCCAGCAGCCATGAAGGTAGTGGCTATGGCTACACCTTC.

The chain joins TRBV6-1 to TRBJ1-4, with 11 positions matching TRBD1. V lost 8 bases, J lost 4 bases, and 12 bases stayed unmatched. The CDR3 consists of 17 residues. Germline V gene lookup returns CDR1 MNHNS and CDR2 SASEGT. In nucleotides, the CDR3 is TGTGCCAGCGGAAGAGGACAGGGGGCCGGAGATAATGAAAAACTGTTTTTT. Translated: CASGRGQGAGDNEKLFF.

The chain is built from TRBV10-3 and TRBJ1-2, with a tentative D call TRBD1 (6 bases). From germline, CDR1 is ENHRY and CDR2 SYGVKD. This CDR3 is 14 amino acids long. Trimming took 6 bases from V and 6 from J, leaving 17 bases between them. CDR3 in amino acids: CAISRNREEDGYTF. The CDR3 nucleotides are TGTGCCATCAGCCGAAACAGGGAAGAAGATGGCTACACCTTC.

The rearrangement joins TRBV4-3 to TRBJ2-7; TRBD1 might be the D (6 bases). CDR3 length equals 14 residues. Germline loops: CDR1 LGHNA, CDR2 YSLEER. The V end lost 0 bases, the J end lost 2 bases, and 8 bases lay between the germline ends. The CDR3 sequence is CASSQETGTYEQYF. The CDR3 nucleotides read TGCGCCAGCAGCCAAGAAACAGGGACCTACGAGCAGTACTTC.

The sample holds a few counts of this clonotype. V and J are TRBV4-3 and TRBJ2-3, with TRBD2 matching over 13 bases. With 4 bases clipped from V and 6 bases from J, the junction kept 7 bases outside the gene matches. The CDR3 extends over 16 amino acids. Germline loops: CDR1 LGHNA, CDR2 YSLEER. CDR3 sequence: CASSPGRTSGSDTQYF. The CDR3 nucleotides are TGCGCCAGCAGCCCAGGACGGACTAGCGGGAGCGATACGCAGTATTTT.

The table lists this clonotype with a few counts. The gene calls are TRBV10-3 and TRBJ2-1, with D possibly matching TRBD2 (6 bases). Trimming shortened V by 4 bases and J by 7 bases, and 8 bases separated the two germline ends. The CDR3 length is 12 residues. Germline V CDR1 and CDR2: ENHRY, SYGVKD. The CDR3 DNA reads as TGTGCCATCAGTGGGGGGAGGAATGAGCAGTTCTTC. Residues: CAISGGRNEQFF.

The CDR3 nucleotides read TGTGCCAGCAGTTTAAGGGACCTGTCCACCTACGAGCAGTACTTC. It translates to CASSLRDLSTYEQYF. The chain employs TRBV12-3 or TRBV12-4 and TRBJ2-7; D is possibly TRBD1 or TRBD2 (5 bases each). CDR3 length equals 15 residues. The V end was cut by 2 bases, the J end by 2 bases, with 13 bases between.

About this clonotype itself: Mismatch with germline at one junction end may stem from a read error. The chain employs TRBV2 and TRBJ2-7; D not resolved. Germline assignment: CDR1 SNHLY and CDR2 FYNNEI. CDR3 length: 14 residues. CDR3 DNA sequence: TGTGCCAGCAGCCCACCCGACGGCCTCTACGAACAGTACTTC. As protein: CASSPPDGLYEQYF. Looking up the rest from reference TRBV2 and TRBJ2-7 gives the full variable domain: EPEVTQTPSHQVTQMGQEVILRCVPISNHLYFYWYRQILGQKVEFLVSFYNNEISEKSEIFDDQFSVERPDGSNFTLKIRSTKLEDSAMYFCASSPPDGLYEQYFGPGTRLTVT.

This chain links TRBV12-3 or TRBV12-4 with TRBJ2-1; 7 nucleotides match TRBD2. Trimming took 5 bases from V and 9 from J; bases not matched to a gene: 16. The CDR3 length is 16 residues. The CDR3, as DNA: TGTGCCAGCAGTCCGATAGGGGAGGGCCGGTATAGTGAGCAGTTCTTC. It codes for CASSPIGEGRYSEQFF.

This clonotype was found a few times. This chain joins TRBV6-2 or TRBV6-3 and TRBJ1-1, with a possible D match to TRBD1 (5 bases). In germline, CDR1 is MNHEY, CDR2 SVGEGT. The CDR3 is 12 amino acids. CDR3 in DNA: TGTGCGACGAAGGGGACCTACACTGAAGCTTTCTTT. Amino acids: CATKGTYTEAFF.

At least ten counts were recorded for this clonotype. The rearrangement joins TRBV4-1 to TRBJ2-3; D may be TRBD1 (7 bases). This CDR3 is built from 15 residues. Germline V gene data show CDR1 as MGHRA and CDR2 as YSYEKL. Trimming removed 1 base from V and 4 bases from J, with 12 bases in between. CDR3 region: CASSQGDRDSDTQYF. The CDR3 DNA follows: TGCGCCAGCAGCCAAGGCGACAGGGACTCAGATACGCAGTATTTT.

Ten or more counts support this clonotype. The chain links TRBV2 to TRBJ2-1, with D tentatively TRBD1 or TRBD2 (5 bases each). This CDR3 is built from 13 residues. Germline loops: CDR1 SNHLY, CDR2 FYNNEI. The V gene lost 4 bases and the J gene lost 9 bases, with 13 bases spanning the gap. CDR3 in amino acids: CASSVGERGEQFF. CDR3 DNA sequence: TGTGCCAGCAGTGTGGGGGAGAGAGGTGAGCAGTTCTTC.